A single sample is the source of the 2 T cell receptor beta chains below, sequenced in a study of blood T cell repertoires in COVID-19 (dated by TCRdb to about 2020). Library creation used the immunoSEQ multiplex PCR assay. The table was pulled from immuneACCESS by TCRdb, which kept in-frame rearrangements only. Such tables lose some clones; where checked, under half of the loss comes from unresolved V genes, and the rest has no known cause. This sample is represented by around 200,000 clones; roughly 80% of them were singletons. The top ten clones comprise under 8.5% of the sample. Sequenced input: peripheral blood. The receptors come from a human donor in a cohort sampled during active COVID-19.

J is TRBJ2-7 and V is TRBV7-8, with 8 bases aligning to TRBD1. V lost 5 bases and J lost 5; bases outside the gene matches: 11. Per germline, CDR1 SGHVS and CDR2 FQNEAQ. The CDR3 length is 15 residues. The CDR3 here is CASSTDMDRDDEQYF. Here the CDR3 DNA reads TGTGCCAGCAGCACAGACATGGACAGGGATGACGAGCAGTACTTC.

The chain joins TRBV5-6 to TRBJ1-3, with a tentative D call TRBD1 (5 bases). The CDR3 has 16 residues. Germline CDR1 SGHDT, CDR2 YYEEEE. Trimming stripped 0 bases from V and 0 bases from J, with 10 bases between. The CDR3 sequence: CASSLGQGYSGNTIYF. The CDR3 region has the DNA TGTGCCAGCAGCTTGGGCCAGGGCTACTCTGGAAACACCATATATTTT.